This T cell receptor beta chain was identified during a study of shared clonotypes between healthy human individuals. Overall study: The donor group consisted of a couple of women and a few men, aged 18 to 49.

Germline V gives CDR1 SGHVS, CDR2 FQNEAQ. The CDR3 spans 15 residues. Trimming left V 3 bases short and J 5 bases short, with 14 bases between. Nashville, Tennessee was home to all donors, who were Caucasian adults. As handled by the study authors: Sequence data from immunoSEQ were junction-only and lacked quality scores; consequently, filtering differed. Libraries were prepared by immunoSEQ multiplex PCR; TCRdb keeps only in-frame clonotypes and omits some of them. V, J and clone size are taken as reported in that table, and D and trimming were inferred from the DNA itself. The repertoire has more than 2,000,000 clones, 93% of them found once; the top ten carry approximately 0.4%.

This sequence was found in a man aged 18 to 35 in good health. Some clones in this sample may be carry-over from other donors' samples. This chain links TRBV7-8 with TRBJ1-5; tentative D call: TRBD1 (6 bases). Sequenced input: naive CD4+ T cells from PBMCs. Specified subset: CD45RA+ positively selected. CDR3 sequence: CASSFGGGYDQPQHF. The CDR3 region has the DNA TGTGCCAGCAGCTTCGGAGGGGGATATGATCAGCCCCAGCATTTT.